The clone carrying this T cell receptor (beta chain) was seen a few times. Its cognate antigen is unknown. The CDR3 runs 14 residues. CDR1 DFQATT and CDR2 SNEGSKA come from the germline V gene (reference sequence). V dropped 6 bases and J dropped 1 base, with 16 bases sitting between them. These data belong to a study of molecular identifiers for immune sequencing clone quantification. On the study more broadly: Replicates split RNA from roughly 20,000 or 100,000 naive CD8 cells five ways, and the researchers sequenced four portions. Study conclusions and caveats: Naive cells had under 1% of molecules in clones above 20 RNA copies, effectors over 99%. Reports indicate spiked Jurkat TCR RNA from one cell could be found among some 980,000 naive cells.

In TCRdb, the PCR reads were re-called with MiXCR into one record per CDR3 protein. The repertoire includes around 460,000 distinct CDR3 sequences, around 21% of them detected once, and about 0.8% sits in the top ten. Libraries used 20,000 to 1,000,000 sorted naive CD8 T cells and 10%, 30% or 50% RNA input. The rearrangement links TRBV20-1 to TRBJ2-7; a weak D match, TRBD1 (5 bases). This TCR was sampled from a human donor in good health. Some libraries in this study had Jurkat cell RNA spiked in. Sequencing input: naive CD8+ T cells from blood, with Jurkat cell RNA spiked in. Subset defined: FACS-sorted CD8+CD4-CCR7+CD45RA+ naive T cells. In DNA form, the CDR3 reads TGCAGTGCAATGGGCGTCAGGGATTCCTACGAGCAGTACTTC. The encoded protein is CSAMGVRDSYEQYF.